This T cell receptor (beta chain) comes out of a study of T-cell reconstitution after alpha-beta-depleted transplantation in children. This CDR3 contains 15 residues. V was pared by 2 bases and J by 9 bases, with 17 bases between. The germline CDR1 and CDR2 sequences are SEHNR and FQNEAQ (reference sequence). Overall study findings and caveats: Where alpha-beta T cells came from about two months after transplant was reportedly several hundred expanded graft clones. A year post-transplant, T-cell counts and diversity derived mostly from newly produced T cells. In some patients, recipient T cells and intrathymic progenitors surviving conditioning explained high day-60 diversity.

Molecular barcoding with unique molecular identifiers was used for the TCRbeta library. TCRdb reanalysed the PCR reads using MiXCR and keeps one entry per CDR3 protein. There are 670,000 or so distinct CDR3 sequences in the sample; under 15% occur only once, and around 0.8% lies in the top ten. Only a few counts were recorded for this clonotype. Its antigen is not known. The V gene is TRBV7-9, the J gene TRBJ2-1, with a weak D call TRBD2 (5 bases). This sequence was found in a girl aged 2-10 years with congenital amegakaryocytic thrombocytopenia, due to receive a stem cell transplant. The material sequenced was PBMCs, taken before TCRalphabeta/CD19-depleted stem cell transplant. The CDR3 loop reads CASSLIPGLEGEQFF. CDR3 nucleotide sequence: TGTGCCAGCAGCTTAATCCCTGGGCTTGAGGGTGAGCAGTTCTTC.